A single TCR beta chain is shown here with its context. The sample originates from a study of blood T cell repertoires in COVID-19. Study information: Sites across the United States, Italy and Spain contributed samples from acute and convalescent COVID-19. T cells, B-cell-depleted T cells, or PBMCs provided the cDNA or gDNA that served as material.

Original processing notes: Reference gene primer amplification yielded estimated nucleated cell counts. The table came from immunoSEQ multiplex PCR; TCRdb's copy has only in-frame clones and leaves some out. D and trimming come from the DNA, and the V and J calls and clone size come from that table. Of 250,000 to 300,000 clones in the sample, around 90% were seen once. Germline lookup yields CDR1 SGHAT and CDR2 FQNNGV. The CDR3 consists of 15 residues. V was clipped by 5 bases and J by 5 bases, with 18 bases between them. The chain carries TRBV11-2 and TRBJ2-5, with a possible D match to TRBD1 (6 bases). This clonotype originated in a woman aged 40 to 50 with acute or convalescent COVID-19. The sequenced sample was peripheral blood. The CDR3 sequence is CASSTGTARGETQYF. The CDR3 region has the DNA TGTGCCAGCAGCACGGGGACCGCGAGGGGGGAGACCCAGTACTTC.